This T cell receptor beta chain was captured in a study of T cell repertoires in cytomegalovirus infection. TCRdb reprocessed the reads via MiXCR and lists one record per CDR3 protein. The sample shows about 680,000 distinct CDR3 sequences, more than 20% of them seen only once. Trimming stripped 6 bases from V and 3 bases from J, with 21 bases between. The CDR3 length is 18 residues. The germline V gene has CDR1 KGHSH and CDR2 LQKENI. The V gene is TRBV18, the J gene TRBJ2-6; D remains unclear. The material sequenced was CD8+ T cells from PBMCs. The receptor's source is a human donor in good health (CMV status not recorded). Some clones in this sample may be carry-over from other donors' samples. The CDR3 DNA is TGTGCCAGCTCCCAAGAACCGCTGGACCTCTTTGGGGCCAACGTCCTGACTTTC. Translation gives CASSQEPLDLFGANVLTF.